This T cell receptor (beta chain) was captured in a study of T and B cells in COVID-19 patients. BIOMED2 TRB-A/B primer pools were used in multiplex TRB PCR. TCRdb independently ran MiXCR on the multiplex PCR reads; one entry per CDR3 protein. Among tens of thousands of distinct CDR3 sequences listed, about 32% were seen once. Each TRB amplification used roughly 220-550 ng of genomic DNA from blood. The specimen sequenced was blood. This TCR came from a human donor who had recovered from COVID-19.

The CDR3 sequence is CAWTTGGNSPLHF. The CDR3 region has the DNA TGTGCCTGGACCACAGGGGGGAATTCACCCCTCCACTTT. The J gene is TRBJ1-6, the V gene TRBV30, with TRBD1 matching 8 bases. V shed 4 bases and J 7 bases; nucleotides not matched to a gene: 3. Germline CDR1 is GTSNPN and CDR2 is SVGIG (reference sequence). The CDR3 is made up of 13 amino acids. Based on the CDR3 plus reference TRBV30 and TRBJ1-6, the full variable domain is SQTIHQWPATLVQPVGSPLSLECTVEGTSNPNLYWYRQAAGRGLQLLFYSVGIGQISSEVPQNLSASRPQDRQFILSSKKLLLSDSGFYLCAWTTGGNSPLHFGNGTRLTVT.